Each of the 26 T cell receptor beta chains below was sequenced from the same sample in a study of blood T cell repertoires in COVID-19. The repertoire was sequenced with immunoSEQ multiplex PCR; TCRdb's copy has only in-frame clones and lacks some. The sample has about 240,000 clones, 88% seen once. The sequenced material came from peripheral blood. These receptors were obtained from a woman aged 40-49 years who had recovered from COVID-19.

The chain links TRBV29-1 to TRBJ2-3, with a weak D call TRBD2 (5 bases). Deletions cut 6 bases from V and 0 bases from J, with 13 bases between. Germline V CDR1 and CDR2: SQVTM, ANQGSEA. This CDR3 comprises 14 residues. The CDR3 is CSVESWTSTDTQYF. CDR3 in DNA: TGCAGCGTGGAGAGCTGGACTAGCACAGATACGCAGTATTTT.

The chain has TRBV24-1 and TRBJ2-3; 9 bases are a match to TRBD1. V shed 1 base, J shed 0 bases, and the junction held 7 bases outside the gene matches. CDR3 size: 18 residues. The germline CDR1 and CDR2 sequences are KGHDR and SFDVKD. The CDR3 nucleotides read TGTGCCACCAGTGATTTTAGAGGGGACAGGGCGAGCACAGATACGCAGTATTTT. It translates to CATSDFRGDRASTDTQYF.

The gene calls are TRBV2 and TRBJ2-7; 10 nucleotides line up with TRBD1. Germline loops: CDR1 SNHLY, CDR2 FYNNEI. The J segment lost 1 base and the V segment lost 4 bases, leaving 4 bases of the junction unmatched. The CDR3 length is 15 residues. This chain's CDR3 is CASSVDRGRSYEQYF. In DNA form, the CDR3 reads TGTGCCAGCAGTGTAGACAGGGGGCGTTCCTACGAGCAGTACTTC.

The J gene is TRBJ1-2, the V gene TRBV7-9; a possible D gene is TRBD1 (5 bases). V lost 2 bases and J 6 bases, leaving 10 bases between the germline ends. The germline CDR1 and CDR2 sequences are SEHNR and FQNEAQ (reference sequence). This CDR3 spans 13 amino acids. The DNA for the CDR3 is TGTGCCAGCAGCTTAATCGGGGGTCATGGCTACACCTTC. Residues: CASSLIGGHGYTF. Complete variable domain (other parts from reference TRBV7-9 and TRBJ1-2): DTGVSQNPRHKITKRGQNVTFRCDPISEHNRLYWYRQTLGQGPEFLTYFQNEAQLEKSRLLSDRFSAERPKGSFSTLEIQRTEQGDSAMYLCASSLIGGHGYTFGSGTRLTVV.

The V call is TRBV10-3, the J call TRBJ2-1; D is perhaps TRBD2 (7 bases). Germline V CDR1 and CDR2: ENHRY, SYGVKD. The CDR3 is 17 residues long. Trimming cost V 8 bases and J 9 bases, with 29 bases left between them. The CDR3 nucleotides are TGTGCCATCGGGACGAACCTTGGCGGGAGTGGGGGCCGTGAGCAGTTCTTC. It specifies CAIGTNLGGSGGREQFF.

The rearrangement uses TRBV7-7 and TRBJ2-7; D might be TRBD1 (5 bases). The CDR3 covers 15 residues. Per germline, CDR1 SSHAT and CDR2 FNYEAQ (reference sequence). V was clipped by 1 base and J by 4 bases, with 14 bases between them. CDR3 amino acids: CASSLGGRVGYEQYV. The DNA of the CDR3 is TGTGCCAGCAGCTTAGGGGGCAGGGTAGGATACGAGCAGTACGTC.

The rearrangement uses TRBV12-3 or TRBV12-4 and TRBJ1-5; D not certain. V lost 10 bases, J lost 1 base, and 11 bases lay in between. This CDR3 is built from 13 residues. Written as DNA, the CDR3 is TGTGCCACCCAGGTTTCCAGCAATCAGCCCCAGCATTTT. It is translated as CATQVSSNQPQHF.

The gene calls are TRBV14 and TRBJ2-7, with 13 bases identical to TRBD2. The CDR3 is 16 amino acids. With 3 bases clipped from V and 5 bases from J, the junction kept 7 bases outside the gene matches. The V gene's germline CDR1 is SGHDN and CDR2 FVKESK. CDR3 sequence reads: CASSHTGTSGIHEQYF. The CDR3, as DNA: TGTGCCAGCAGCCATACCGGGACTAGCGGGATTCACGAGCAGTACTTC.

This chain links TRBV10-3 with TRBJ1-2; 7 nucleotides line up with TRBD1. Germline values: CDR1 ENHRY, CDR2 SYGVKD. The CDR3 runs to 13 residues. V dropped 6 bases and J dropped 1; count of bases not matched to a gene: 2. CDR3 in DNA: TGTGCCATCAGCCGGGACAGTAACTATGGCTACACCTTC. It codes for CAISRDSNYGYTF.

The rearrangement links TRBV4-3 to TRBJ2-3, with 8 bases that match TRBD2. The CDR3 is made up of 16 amino acids. CDR1 and CDR2 from the germline V gene are LGHNA and YSLEER. The ends lost 0 bases at V and 2 bases at J; junction bases unmatched: 4. The CDR3 nucleotides read TGCGCCAGCAGCCAAGATGCGACTAGCGTCACAGATACGCAGTATTTT. Its translation: CASSQDATSVTDTQYF.

The genes are TRBV7-2 and TRBJ2-7; D might be TRBD2 (6 bases). Germline V gene data show CDR1 as SGHTA and CDR2 as FQGNSA. V lost 8 bases and J 1 base, leaving 21 bases between the germline ends. The CDR3 is 16 amino acids. CDR3 nucleotides: TGTGCCAGCCGAGAACCCCCAGGGAGGAAGTCCTACGAGCAGTACGTC. It translates to CASREPPGRKSYEQYV.

This clone appeared a few times. The J gene is TRBJ2-1, the V gene TRBV24-1, with TRBD2 as a possible D gene (6 bases). V shed 4 bases and J shed 9 bases, with 24 bases lying between them. Germline loops: CDR1 KGHDR, CDR2 SFDVKD. The CDR3 has 17 residues. CDR3: CATSEASASRERGEQFF. The CDR3 DNA sequence: TGTGCCACCAGTGAGGCATCCGCTAGCCGGGAGCGCGGTGAGCAGTTCTTC.

This clone was observed a single time. This chain links TRBV18 with TRBJ1-2; the D gene is possibly TRBD1 (5 bases). This CDR3 is 16 amino acids long. Germline V gives CDR1 KGHSH, CDR2 LQKENI. Trimming shortened V by 3 bases and J by 4 bases, and 18 bases separated the two germline ends. The DNA for the CDR3 is TGTGCCAGCTCACCTATTCAAGGGGCGCGAGGCTATGGCTACACCTTC. It encodes CASSPIQGARGYGYTF.

The chain recombines TRBV18 with TRBJ1-2; 12 bases map to TRBD1. The CDR3 has 16 amino acids. CDR1 is KGHSH, CDR2 LQKENI, per germline. V lost 4 bases to trimming and J lost 8 bases; unmatched junction nucleotides: 11. CDR3 DNA: TGTGCCAGCTCACGTACCCCGGGACAGGGGGCCGGGGGCTACACCTTC. Its protein is CASSRTPGQGAGGYTF.

V and J are TRBV30 and TRBJ2-1; perhaps TRBD2 as D (6 bases). V gave up 0 bases and J gave up 6 bases, with 9 bases separating them. Germline values: CDR1 GTSNPN, CDR2 SVGIG (reference sequence). The CDR3 loop spans 13 amino acids. CDR3 region: CAWSVRTTNEQFF. The CDR3 DNA follows: TGTGCCTGGAGTGTACGGACTACCAATGAGCAGTTCTTC. The variable domain in full, completed from reference TRBV30 and TRBJ2-1, reads SQTIHQWPATLVQPVGSPLSLECTVEGTSNPNLYWYRQAAGRGLQLLFYSVGIGQISSEVPQNLSASRPQDRQFILSSKKLLLSDSGFYLCAWSVRTTNEQFFGPGTRLTVL.

The genes are TRBV11-3 and TRBJ2-3; D unresolved. This CDR3 spans 14 amino acids. Germline V gene sequence: CDR1 SGHNT, CDR2 YENEEA. The V and J ends lost 0 bases and 2 bases respectively, with 6 bases between them. The DNA of the CDR3 is TGTGCCAGCAGCTTAGATGGCAACACAGATACGCAGTATTTT. Amino acids: CASSLDGNTDTQYF.

The chain is built from TRBV7-2 and TRBJ1-1; D unresolved. Trimming removed 5 bases from V and 6 bases from J, with 10 bases in between. This CDR3 is built from 12 residues. Per germline, CDR1 SGHTA and CDR2 FQGNSA. The CDR3 loop reads CASSPALAEAFF. The CDR3, as DNA: TGTGCCAGCAGCCCCGCGTTGGCTGAAGCTTTCTTT.

The chain recombines TRBV7-3 with TRBJ2-1; 12 bases match TRBD2. CDR1 and CDR2 from the germline V gene are SGHTA and FQGTGA. V shed 4 bases and J 8 bases; nucleotides not matched to a gene: 6. The CDR3 has 15 residues. DNA for the CDR3: TGTGCCAGCAGCTGGACTAGCGGGATGGCTGATGAGCAGTTCTTC. This encodes CASSWTSGMADEQFF.

V and J are TRBV6-6 and TRBJ2-7; D may be TRBD2 (6 bases). The CDR3 runs 13 residues. Between the trimmed V and J ends, which lost 6 bases and 7 bases, there was a span of 16 bases. Per germline, CDR1 MNHNY and CDR2 SVGAGI (reference sequence). The CDR3 DNA reads as TGTGCCAGCAGCCGCGGGGACCCGGGAGAGCAGTACTTC. This codes for CASSRGDPGEQYF.

This clone turned up a few times. V usage is TRBV19 and J usage is TRBJ2-7; tentatively, D is TRBD1 (6 bases). Trimming shortened V by 7 bases and J by 2 bases, and 15 bases separated the two germline ends. CDR3 size: 14 residues. Germline V gene data show CDR1 as LNHDA and CDR2 as SQIVND (reference sequence). This CDR3 reads CASTPNRVPYEQYF. CDR3 nucleotide sequence: TGTGCCAGTACCCCAAACAGGGTCCCCTACGAGCAGTACTTC.

The count of this clone is one. J is TRBJ1-1 and V is TRBV4-3; a weak D match, TRBD1 (5 bases). The CDR3 has 15 residues. Looked up from germline, CDR1 is LGHNA and CDR2 is YSLEER. V lost 1 base and J lost 3, with 12 bases in between. The CDR3 coding sequence is TGCGCCAGCAGCCAAGGGGTCGGGGGAGACACTGAAGCTTTCTTT. Protein product: CASSQGVGGDTEAFF.

This rearrangement joins TRBV6-6 to TRBJ2-7, with TRBD1 identical over 7 bases. Trimming removed 0 bases from V and 3 bases from J; junction bases left unmatched: 5. CDR3 length: 15 amino acids. Germline CDR1 MNHNY, CDR2 SVGAGI (reference sequence). CDR3 DNA: TGTGCCAGCAGTTACTCGATGCAGGGGGACTACGAGCAGTACTTC. Its translation: CASSYSMQGDYEQYF.

V usage is TRBV5-1 and J usage is TRBJ2-1; 7 bases match TRBD2. CDR3 size: 14 residues. V shed 7 bases, J shed 5 bases, and the junction held 9 bases outside the gene matches. Per germline, CDR1 SGHRS and CDR2 YFSETQ. CDR3 loop: CASSTSGINNEQFF. CDR3 nucleotide sequence: TGCGCCAGCTCGACCAGCGGGATTAACAATGAGCAGTTCTTC.

The chain has TRBV10-3 and TRBJ1-2, with a tentative D call TRBD1 (5 bases). The CDR3 extends over 15 amino acids. Germline V gene data show CDR1 as ENHRY and CDR2 as SYGVKD. Trimming stripped 2 bases from V and 0 bases from J, with 10 bases between. The chain's CDR3 is CAISEAGISNYGYTF. The CDR3 DNA is TGTGCCATCAGTGAGGCAGGGATATCTAACTATGGCTACACCTTC.

The chain is built from TRBV30 and TRBJ2-3; TRBD2 matches at 7 bases. CDR1 and CDR2 (germline): GTSNPN, SVGIG (reference sequence). The CDR3 spans 15 residues. J was trimmed by 0 bases and V by 4 bases; bases with no gene match: 7. The CDR3 DNA follows: TGTGCCTGGAACAGACTAGCAGCTAGCACAGATACGCAGTATTTT. Its protein product is CAWNRLAASTDTQYF.

The CDR3 DNA sequence: TGTGCCAGCAGCACCCGGACTAGCGGAGGGGGGCGGGAGCAGTTCTTC. This gives the protein CASSTRTSGGGREQFF. The J gene is TRBJ2-1, the V gene TRBV7-2; 10 bases fit TRBD2. This CDR3 has 16 residues. V lost 5 bases and J lost 10; bases outside the gene matches: 14. Per germline, CDR1 SGHTA and CDR2 FQGNSA.